This T cell receptor beta chain appears in the sequencing data of a study of blood T cell repertoires in COVID-19. Across the study: Acute-phase and convalescent COVID-19 samples originated in the United States, Italy and Spain.

TCRdb's copy holds only in-frame clones and misses some; the assay was immunoSEQ multiplex PCR. The sample holds 25,000 to 30,000 clones, roughly 87% seen once. The J segment lost 4 bases and the V segment lost 4 bases, leaving 3 bases of the junction unmatched. This CDR3 has 13 residues. Germline V gives CDR1 SGHAT, CDR2 FQNNGV. The chain employs TRBV11-2 and TRBJ1-1; 7 bases line up with TRBD1. The sequenced sample consisted of peripheral blood. This sequence was found in a human donor with acute or convalescent COVID-19. The donor label of this sample is uncertain. CDR3 protein: CASSSDRLTEAFF. The CDR3 nucleotides read TGTGCCAGCAGCTCGGACAGGCTCACTGAAGCTTTCTTT.